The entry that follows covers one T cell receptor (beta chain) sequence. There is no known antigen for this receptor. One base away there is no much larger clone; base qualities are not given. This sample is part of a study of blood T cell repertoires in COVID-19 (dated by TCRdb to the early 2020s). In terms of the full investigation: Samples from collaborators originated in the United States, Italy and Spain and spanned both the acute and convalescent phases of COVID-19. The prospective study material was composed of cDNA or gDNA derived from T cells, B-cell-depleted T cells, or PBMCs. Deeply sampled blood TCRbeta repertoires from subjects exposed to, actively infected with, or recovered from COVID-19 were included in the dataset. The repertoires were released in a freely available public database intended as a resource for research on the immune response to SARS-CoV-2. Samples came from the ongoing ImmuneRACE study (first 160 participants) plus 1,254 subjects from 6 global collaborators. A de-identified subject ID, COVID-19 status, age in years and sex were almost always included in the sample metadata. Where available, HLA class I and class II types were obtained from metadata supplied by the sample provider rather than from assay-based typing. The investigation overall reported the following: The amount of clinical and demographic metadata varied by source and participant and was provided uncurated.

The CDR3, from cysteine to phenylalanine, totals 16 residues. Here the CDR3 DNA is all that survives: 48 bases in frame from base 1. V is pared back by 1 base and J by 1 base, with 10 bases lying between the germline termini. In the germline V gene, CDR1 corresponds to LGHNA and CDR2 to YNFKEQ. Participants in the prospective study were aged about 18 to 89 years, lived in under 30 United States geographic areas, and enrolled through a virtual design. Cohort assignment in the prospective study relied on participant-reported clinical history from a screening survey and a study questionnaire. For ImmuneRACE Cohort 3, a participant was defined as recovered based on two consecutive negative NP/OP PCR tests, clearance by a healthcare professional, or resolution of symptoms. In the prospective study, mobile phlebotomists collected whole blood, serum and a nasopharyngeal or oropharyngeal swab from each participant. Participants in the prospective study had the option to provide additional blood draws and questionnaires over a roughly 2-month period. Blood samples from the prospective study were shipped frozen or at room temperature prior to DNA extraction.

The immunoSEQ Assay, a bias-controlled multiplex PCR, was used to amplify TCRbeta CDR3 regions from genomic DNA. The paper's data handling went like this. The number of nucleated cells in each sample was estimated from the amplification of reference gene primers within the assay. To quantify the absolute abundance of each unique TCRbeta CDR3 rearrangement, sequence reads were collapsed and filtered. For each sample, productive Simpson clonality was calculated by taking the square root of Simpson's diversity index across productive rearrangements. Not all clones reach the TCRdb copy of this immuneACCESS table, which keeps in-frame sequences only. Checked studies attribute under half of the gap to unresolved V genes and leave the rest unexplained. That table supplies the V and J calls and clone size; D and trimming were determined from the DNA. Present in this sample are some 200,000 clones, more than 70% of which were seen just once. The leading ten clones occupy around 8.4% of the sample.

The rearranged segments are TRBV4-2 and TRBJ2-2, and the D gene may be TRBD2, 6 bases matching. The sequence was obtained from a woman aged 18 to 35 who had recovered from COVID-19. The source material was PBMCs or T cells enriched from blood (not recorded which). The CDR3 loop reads CASSQGGLQNTGELFF. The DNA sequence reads TGTGCCAGCAGCCAAGGGGGACTTCAGAACACCGGGGAGCTGTTTTTT.